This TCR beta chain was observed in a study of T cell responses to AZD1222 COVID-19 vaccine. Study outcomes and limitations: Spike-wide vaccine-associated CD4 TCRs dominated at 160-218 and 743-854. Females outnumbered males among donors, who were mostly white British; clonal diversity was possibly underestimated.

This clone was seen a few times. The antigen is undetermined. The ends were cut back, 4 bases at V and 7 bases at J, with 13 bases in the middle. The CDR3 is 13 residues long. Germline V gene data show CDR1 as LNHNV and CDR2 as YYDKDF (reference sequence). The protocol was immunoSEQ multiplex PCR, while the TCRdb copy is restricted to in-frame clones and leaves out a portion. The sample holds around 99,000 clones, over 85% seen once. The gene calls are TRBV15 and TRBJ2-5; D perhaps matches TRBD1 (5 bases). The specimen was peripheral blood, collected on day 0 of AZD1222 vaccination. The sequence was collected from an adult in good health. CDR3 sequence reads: CATSTFRDVTQYF. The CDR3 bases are TGTGCCACCAGCACTTTCAGGGATGTGACCCAGTACTTC.